Presented here are 32 T cell receptor beta chains from one specimen sequenced in a study of shared clonotypes between healthy human individuals. Produced via immunoSEQ multiplex PCR; TCRdb's table is partial and in-frame only. The table shows roughly 890,000 clones, with more than 85% occurring only once. Naive CD8 cells lacked CD45RO, underwent positive selection for CCR7 and left out terminally differentiated effector memory CD45RA+ cells. The sequencing input was naive CD8+ T cells sorted from blood. The source of these receptors is a man aged 30 to 39 in good health.

V usage is TRBV19 and J usage is TRBJ2-1; 10 positions agree with TRBD1. Germline V gives CDR1 LNHDA, CDR2 SQIVND (reference sequence). The length of the CDR3 is 16 residues. V gave up 5 bases and J gave up 15 bases; unmatched junction bases: 19. Written as DNA, the CDR3 is TGTGCCAGTAGTGCCAACGGGCTAGTCACTGGACAGGGGGTGTTCTTC. This codes for CASSANGLVTGQGVFF.

V and J are TRBV4-2 and TRBJ2-1, with 8 bases identical to TRBD2. The V gene's germline CDR1 is LGHNA and CDR2 YNFKEQ. The CDR3 runs 14 residues. Trimming removed 4 bases from V and 9 bases from J; junction bases left unmatched: 8. Here the CDR3 DNA reads TGTGCCAGCAGCCCCACCGGGACTAGTCTTGAGCAGTTCTTC. Translating it yields CASSPTGTSLEQFF.

CDR3 amino acids: CASSLPGSYNEQFF. The CDR3 DNA is TGTGCCAGCAGCTTGCCGGGGTCCTACAATGAGCAGTTCTTC. This chain joins TRBV11-2 and TRBJ2-1, with a tentative D call TRBD2 (5 bases). This CDR3 comprises 14 residues. Trimming cost V 3 bases and J 1 base, with 7 bases left between them. Germline V gene data show CDR1 as SGHAT and CDR2 as FQNNGV.

V usage is TRBV28 and J usage is TRBJ2-2, with 9 nucleotides matching TRBD1. CDR1 and CDR2 from the germline V gene are MDHEN and SYDVKM. The CDR3 loop spans 15 amino acids. The trim removed 7 bases at V and 3 bases at J, leaving 6 bases unmatched. CDR3 DNA sequence: TGTGCCAGCACCATGGGACAGGGTTACACCGGGGAGCTGTTTTTT. It is translated as CASTMGQGYTGELFF. The full variable domain, in which reference TRBV28 and TRBJ2-2 provide the parts outside the CDR3, is DVKVTQSSRYLVKRTGEKVFLECVQDMDHENMFWYRQDPGLGLRLIYFSYDVKMKEKGDIPEGYSVSREKKERFSLILESASTNQTSMYLCASTMGQGYTGELFFGEGSRLTVL.

With respect to this clone: At the DNA level, this CDR3 is encoded by other sequences in the same sample as well. The chain carries TRBV27 and TRBJ2-7; 11 nucleotides align to TRBD1. Germline V gene lookup returns CDR1 MNHEY and CDR2 SMNVEV (reference sequence). The ends lost 6 bases at V and 6 bases at J; junction bases unmatched: 7. The CDR3 spans 14 residues. DNA for the CDR3: TGTGCCAGCAGCCCGGGACAGGGGGTGGGCGAGCAGTACTTC. Translation: CASSPGQGVGEQYF.

The V gene is TRBV9, the J gene TRBJ2-1; TRBD2 agrees at 9 bases. Unmatched junction bases numbered 4, after V lost 0 bases and J lost 6 bases. The CDR3 spans 15 residues. The germline CDR1 and CDR2 sequences are SGDLS and YYNGEE. The CDR3 DNA sequence: TGTGCCAGCAGCGTAGGTAGCGGGAGAGTCAATGAGCAGTTCTTC. Translated, it gives CASSVGSGRVNEQFF.

The chain carries TRBV27 and TRBJ2-7; TRBD2 aligns across 10 bases. This CDR3 region has 14 residues. J was trimmed by 4 bases and V by 2 bases; bases with no gene match: 2. CDR1 and CDR2 from the germline V gene are MNHEY and SMNVEV (reference sequence). The CDR3 loop reads CASSLQRGGYEQYF. The CDR3 DNA reads TGTGCCAGCAGTTTACAGCGGGGGGGTTACGAGCAGTACTTC.

About this clone: At one end the junction does not follow the germline gene, possibly because of a read error. V and J are TRBV10-1 and TRBJ2-7, with D hard to call. The CDR3 has 12 residues. The germline V gene has CDR1 WNHNN and CDR2 SYGVQD (reference sequence). CDR3 in DNA: TGCGCCAGCAGTGAGTCGTTGGACGGACGACACTTC. Encoded protein: CASSESLDGRHF.

The chain joins TRBV13 to TRBJ2-1; no definite D call. The germline V gene has CDR1 PRHDT and CDR2 FYEKMQ (reference sequence). Trimming removed 0 bases at V and 8 bases at J, with 5 bases between. The CDR3 sequence is 12 residues long. The CDR3 reads CASSLGGYEQFF. The CDR3 nucleotides are TGTGCCAGCAGCTTAGGAGGTTATGAGCAGTTCTTC.

The chain links TRBV7-9 to TRBJ2-1; TRBD2 matches at 11 bases. The junction had 4 bases not matched to a gene; V was cut back by 4 bases and J by 5 bases. In germline, CDR1 is SEHNR, CDR2 FQNEAQ (reference sequence). This CDR3 contains 15 residues. This chain's CDR3 is CASSSGLAADNEQFF. CDR3 DNA: TGTGCCAGCAGCTCGGGACTAGCGGCAGACAATGAGCAGTTCTTC. The full variable domain, rest sourced from reference TRBV7-9 and TRBJ2-1, is DTGVSQNPRHKITKRGQNVTFRCDPISEHNRLYWYRQTLGQGPEFLTYFQNEAQLEKSRLLSDRFSAERPKGSFSTLEIQRTEQGDSAMYLCASSSGLAADNEQFFGPGTRLTVL.

V gene TRBV7-2 combines with J gene TRBJ1-5; TRBD1 might be the D (5 bases). The CDR3 spans 15 residues. CDR1 is SGHTA, CDR2 FQGNSA, per germline. The V end was cut by 4 bases, the J end by 3 bases, with 13 bases between. The CDR3 reads CASSWDVRANQPQHF. The CDR3 region has the DNA TGTGCCAGCAGCTGGGACGTAAGGGCCAATCAGCCCCAGCATTTT.

V is TRBV5-6 and J is TRBJ1-4, with TRBD1 matching over 8 bases. V was clipped by 5 bases and J by 0 bases; unmatched bases: 3. The germline gives CDR1 SGHDT, CDR2 YYEEEE. The CDR3 has 15 amino acids. As DNA, the CDR3 is TGTGCCAGCAGGGCAGGGGGCTCAACTAATGAAAAACTGTTTTTT. The encoded protein is CASRAGGSTNEKLFF.

The chain links TRBV15 to TRBJ2-1; 7 positions match TRBD2. The CDR3 contains 17 residues. V gave up 0 bases and J gave up 4 bases; unmatched junction bases: 9. Germline V gene lookup returns CDR1 LNHNV and CDR2 YYDKDF (reference sequence). CDR3 nucleotide sequence: TGTGCCACCAGCAGAGATCCGCTAGCGGACACTTACAATGAGCAGTTCTTC. The encoded protein is CATSRDPLADTYNEQFF.

The J gene is TRBJ1-2, the V gene TRBV7-9; weak D call: TRBD1 (5 bases). Germline CDR1 and CDR2: SEHNR and FQNEAQ (reference sequence). This CDR3 is 13 amino acids long. The ends were cut back, 5 bases at V and 8 bases at J, with 15 bases in the middle. The CDR3 protein is CASSLLGEEGYTF. In DNA form, the CDR3 reads TGTGCCAGCAGCCTCCTGGGGGAGGAAGGCTACACCTTC. The full variable domain, completed using reference TRBV7-9 and TRBJ1-2, is DTGVSQNPRHKITKRGQNVTFRCDPISEHNRLYWYRQTLGQGPEFLTYFQNEAQLEKSRLLSDRFSAERPKGSFSTLEIQRTEQGDSAMYLCASSLLGEEGYTFGSGTRLTVV.

In its sample, this clone was seen once. The chain couples TRBV6-1 to TRBJ1-1, with D possibly being TRBD1 (6 bases). V was shortened by 6 bases and J by 2 bases, with 10 bases between the two germline ends. Germline V gene lookup returns CDR1 MNHNS and CDR2 SASEGT. This CDR3 has 13 residues. CDR3 DNA: TGTGCCAGCAGGGACAGCCTAAACACTGAAGCTTTCTTT. Translated, it gives CASRDSLNTEAFF.

The chain links TRBV5-1 to TRBJ2-5, with D perhaps matching TRBD1 (6 bases). V lost 0 bases and J lost 3, with 12 bases in between. In germline, CDR1 is SGHRS, CDR2 YFSETQ. The CDR3 loop spans 15 amino acids. The CDR3 sequence is CASSLVQGNEETQYF. DNA for the CDR3: TGCGCCAGCAGCTTGGTGCAGGGGAATGAAGAGACCCAGTACTTC.

This clone appeared a single time. CDR3 DNA sequence: TGTGCCACCAGCACGCCCCTTGGGGCGACAAGTTACGAGCAGTACTTC. It specifies CATSTPLGATSYEQYF. The J gene is TRBJ2-7, the V gene TRBV15; a possible D gene is TRBD1 (5 bases). Looked up from germline, CDR1 is LNHNV and CDR2 is YYDKDF (reference sequence). The CDR3 is 16 residues long. The germline V and J ends were trimmed by 4 bases and 4 bases, with 20 bases remaining between them.

The rearrangement joins TRBV7-9 to TRBJ2-3; the match to TRBD2 covers 12 bases. The CDR3 has 16 residues. V was pared by 5 bases and J by 6 bases, with 9 bases of the junction left unmatched. Germline V CDR1 and CDR2: SEHNR, FQNEAQ (reference sequence). CDR3 loop: CASSATSGSSTDTQYF. In DNA, the CDR3 is TGTGCCAGCAGCGCGACTAGCGGGAGCTCTACGGATACGCAGTATTTT.

The CDR3 DNA reads TGTGCCAGCAGCTTAATGCCCCGTGGAGGGAACACTGAAGCTTTCTTT. Protein sequence: CASSLMPRGGNTEAFF. This sequence joins TRBV7-2 and TRBJ1-1; no clear D. Per the germline V gene, CDR1 is SGHTA and CDR2 is FQGNSA. The CDR3 spans 16 residues. Trimming removed 2 bases at V and 1 base at J, with 14 bases between.

This rearrangement joins TRBV6-5 to TRBJ1-5; maybe TRBD1 (5 bases). From germline, CDR1 is MNHEY and CDR2 SVGAGI. The CDR3 has 14 amino acids. With 6 bases removed from V and 8 bases from J, the gap between germline ends came to 17 bases. CDR3 sequence: CASSKAGRGEPQHF. The CDR3 nucleotides are TGTGCCAGCAGCAAAGCAGGGAGAGGCGAGCCCCAGCATTTT.

CDR3 sequence: CASSEPGSGQHNEQFF. CDR3 DNA sequence: TGTGCCAGCAGTGAACCGGGGTCGGGACAGCACAATGAGCAGTTCTTC. The chain is built from TRBV6-1 and TRBJ2-1; 7 nucleotides match TRBD1. The trim removed 2 bases at V and 5 bases at J, leaving 9 bases unmatched. The germline CDR1 and CDR2 sequences are MNHNS and SASEGT. This CDR3 contains 16 residues.

This chain links TRBV4-1 with TRBJ2-3; 10 positions agree with TRBD2. J was trimmed by 2 bases and V by 2 bases; bases with no gene match: 4. Germline CDR1 and CDR2: MGHRA and YSYEKL. CDR3 length: 16 amino acids. In DNA, the CDR3 is TGCGCCAGCAGCCAAACCGGACTAGCGGTCACAGATACGCAGTATTTT. Protein product: CASSQTGLAVTDTQYF.

The J gene is TRBJ2-1, the V gene TRBV30; D tentatively fits TRBD1 or TRBD2 (6 bases each). CDR3 size: 14 residues. The germline V gene has CDR1 GTSNPN and CDR2 SVGIG (reference sequence). V lost 2 bases and J 10 bases, leaving 18 bases between the germline ends. The CDR3 region is CAWSPTPGAQEQFF. The CDR3, as DNA: TGTGCCTGGAGTCCAACGCCGGGGGCCCAGGAGCAGTTCTTC.

The rearrangement links TRBV28 to TRBJ2-5; the D gene is possibly TRBD2 (6 bases). Trimming pared 2 bases from V and 9 bases from J, leaving 19 bases between. Germline lookup yields CDR1 MDHEN and CDR2 SYDVKM. This CDR3 has 15 amino acids. The CDR3 spells CASSLPLVEGRPQYF. The CDR3, as DNA: TGTGCCAGCAGTTTACCCCTCGTGGAGGGGAGGCCCCAGTACTTC.

The gene calls are TRBV9 and TRBJ2-7; 9 bases are a match to TRBD2. This CDR3 contains 15 residues. Germline V gene sequence: CDR1 SGDLS, CDR2 YYNGEE. V dropped 2 bases and J dropped 3; count of bases not matched to a gene: 6. The CDR3 DNA sequence: TGTGCCAGCAGCGTGACGGGACTAGCAGACTACGAGCAGTACTTC. Amino acid sequence: CASSVTGLADYEQYF.

This chain links TRBV6-5 with TRBJ1-2, with D tentatively TRBD1 (6 bases). The CDR3 runs to 15 residues. The V gene lost 3 bases and the J gene lost 4 bases, with 15 bases spanning the gap. Germline V gene sequence: CDR1 MNHEY, CDR2 SVGAGI. CDR3 DNA sequence: TGTGCCAGCAGTTATGGGGGCACAGGTTCCTATGGCTACACCTTC. Protein product: CASSYGGTGSYGYTF.

The gene calls are TRBV4-1 and TRBJ2-7; 8 nucleotides agree with TRBD2. Germline CDR1 MGHRA, CDR2 YSYEKL. Trimming took 5 bases from V and 0 from J; bases not matched to a gene: 6. The CDR3 covers 15 residues. CDR3 in amino acids: CASSKLAESSYEQYF. CDR3 nucleotides: TGCGCCAGCAGCAAACTAGCGGAGAGCTCCTACGAGCAGTACTTC.

The chain links TRBV19 to TRBJ2-4; 8 bases line up with TRBD2. CDR1 is LNHDA and CDR2 is SQIVND in the germline V gene (reference sequence). The junction had 12 bases not matched to a gene; V was cut back by 5 bases and J by 9 bases. CDR3 size: 15 residues. The CDR3: CASSDGRGALTIQYF. The CDR3 nucleotides read TGTGCCAGTAGTGACGGGCGGGGGGCCCTTACCATTCAGTACTTC. The variable domain in full, completed from reference TRBV19 and TRBJ2-4, reads DGGITQSPKYLFRKEGQNVTLSCEQNLNHDAMYWYRQDPGQGLRLIYYSQIVNDFQKGDIAEGYSVSREKKESFPLTVTSAQKNPTAFYLCASSDGRGALTIQYFGAGTRLSVL.

The DNA for the CDR3 is TGTGCCAGCAGTTACTCGATTAGCCAGATCGAGCAGTACTTC. Translating gives CASSYSISQIEQYF. V is TRBV6-5 and J is TRBJ2-7, with D uncertain. Germline values: CDR1 MNHEY, CDR2 SVGAGI. The CDR3 consists of 14 residues. The germline V and J ends were trimmed by 0 bases and 6 bases, with 12 bases remaining between them.

The CDR3, as DNA: TGTGCCAGCAGTGAGGGACCCAAGGGAGGGGAGCTGTTTTTT. As protein: CASSEGPKGGELFF. The genes are TRBV2 and TRBJ2-2, with D perhaps assigned TRBD1 or TRBD2 (5 bases each). The V gene lost 3 bases and the J gene lost 8 bases, with 13 bases spanning the gap. The CDR3 loop spans 14 amino acids. Germline loops: CDR1 SNHLY, CDR2 FYNNEI.

This clone was seen many times. V gene TRBV6-1 combines with J gene TRBJ1-1; TRBD1 aligns across 9 bases. This CDR3 has 15 amino acids. Germline CDR1 reads MNHNS; CDR2 reads SASEGT. The trim removed 0 bases at V and 5 bases at J, leaving 4 bases unmatched. CDR3 DNA sequence: TGTGCCAGCAGTGAAGCAGAGGGACAGGGAACTGAAGCTTTCTTT. This translates into CASSEAEGQGTEAFF.

The chain carries TRBV29-1 and TRBJ2-1, with TRBD2 identical over 13 bases. Germline loops: CDR1 SQVTM, CDR2 ANQGSEA. The CDR3 consists of 15 residues. Unmatched junction bases numbered 8, after V lost 6 bases and J lost 6 bases. The CDR3 region is CSVDTGTSGVNEQFF. CDR3 nucleotide sequence: TGCAGCGTAGACACCGGGACTAGCGGGGTCAATGAGCAGTTCTTC.